This T cell receptor (beta chain) appears in the sequencing data of a study of memory CD4+ T cells and cytomegalovirus serostatus. At the level of the study: Donors were healthy Belgian adults, 8 to 10 CMV seropositive and approximately 23 seronegative.

With 1 base clipped from V and 3 bases from J, the junction kept 4 bases outside the gene matches. This CDR3 contains 15 residues. In germline, CDR1 is SGHRS, CDR2 YFSETQ. Single viable CD3+CD4+CD8-CD45RO+ cells were sorted as the memory CD4+ T cells. Only in-frame clones appear in the TCRdb table, and some are missing; sequencing was by immunoSEQ multiplex PCR. The sample lists around 45,000 clones; more than 65% were seen once. Input material: memory CD4+ T cells from blood. The chain joins TRBV5-1 to TRBJ2-5; 9 positions match TRBD1. The sequence derives from an adult in good health and CMV-seronegative. The CDR3 here is CASSLRQGGEETQYF. The CDR3 DNA reads TGCGCCAGCAGCTTGCGACAGGGGGGAGAAGAGACCCAGTACTTC.